One and the same sample provided the 7 T cell receptor beta chains below, sequenced in a study of T cell changes during pregnancy in multiple sclerosis. The repertoire was sequenced with immunoSEQ multiplex PCR; TCRdb's copy has only in-frame clones and lacks some. The sample contains 50,000 to 65,000 clones, approximately 94% of which appear only once. This sample comprised CD8+ T cells from peripheral blood mononuclear cells, obtained in the second trimester of pregnancy. The receptors derive from a female donor with multiple sclerosis, enrolled in a pregnancy study.

The V and J genes are TRBV1 and TRBJ2-1; the D call of TRBD2 is as the table states it, not checked on the DNA. TRBV1 is recorded as a pseudogene. The CDR3 consists of 16 residues. CDR3: CTSSQGRPGVHNEQFF. CDR3 bases: TGCACCAGCAGCCAAGGTCGGCCGGGAGTCCACAATGAGCAGTTCTTC.

The chain joins TRBV10-3 to TRBJ2-7; D is unresolved. There are 12 residues in the CDR3. With 3 bases removed from V and 4 bases from J, the gap between germline ends came to 7 bases. Looked up from germline, CDR1 is ENHRY and CDR2 is SYGVKD. Here the CDR3 DNA reads TGTGCCATCAGTGAATCCACATACGAGCAGTACTTC. Translation: CAISESTYEQYF.

The chain combines TRBV21-1 with TRBJ1-4. TRBV21-1 is designated a pseudogene. CDR3 length equals 16 residues. The CDR3 reads CASSISSGGEVEKLFF. The CDR3 nucleotides are TGTGCCAGCAGCATCTCCTCCGGGGGGGAGGTGGAAAAACTGTTTTTT.

This chain joins TRBV7-6 and TRBJ2-7, with no clear D. V was pared by 2 bases and J by 5 bases, with 10 bases between. There are 13 residues in the CDR3. CDR1 is SGHVS, CDR2 FNYEAQ, per germline. The CDR3 region is CASSLRLMDEQYF. Here the CDR3 DNA reads TGTGCCAGCAGCTTAAGACTCATGGACGAGCAGTACTTC.

About this clone itself: A junction boundary mismatches the germline segment, possibly from a read error. The chain combines TRBV19 with TRBJ2-4, with D possibly matching TRBD2 (6 bases). This CDR3 region has 13 residues. Germline-derived CDR1 and CDR2 are LNHDA and SQIVND (reference sequence). CDR3 sequence (DNA): TGTGCCAGTAGTATAGGAGCTCTAGCGTCCACGACCTTC. Residues: CASSIGALASTTF.

The chain uses TRBV30 and TRBJ2-3; tentative D call: TRBD2 (5 bases). The CDR3 contains 14 residues. Germline CDR1 is GTSNPN and CDR2 is SVGIG (reference sequence). V lost 2 bases and J lost 0, with 9 bases in between. CDR3 nucleotide sequence: TGTGCCTGGAGTATCGGGGTCAGCACAGATACGCAGTATTTT. This codes for CAWSIGVSTDTQYF.

This chain connects TRBV11-2 to TRBJ2-5; no reliable D call. CDR1 and CDR2 (germline): SGHAT, FQNNGV. The V end was cut by 5 bases, the J end by 4 bases, with 8 bases between. CDR3 length: 12 residues. The CDR3 region has the DNA TGTGCCAGCAGCGACAACGGAGAGACCCAGTACTTC. Translation: CASSDNGETQYF.